This entry lists 30 T cell receptor beta chains sequenced from one sample in a study of control samples from healthy donors and cancer patients (dated by TCRdb to about 2020). The library was generated by the immunoSEQ multiplex PCR assay. The table was pulled from immuneACCESS by TCRdb, which kept in-frame rearrangements only. Such tables lose some clones; where checked, under half of the loss comes from unresolved V genes, and the rest has no known cause. A total of approximately 160,000 clones appear in this sample, more than 85% of them only once. Around 2% of the sample is in the top ten clones. Sequencing input: blood. The receptors stem from a woman aged 40 to 55 in good health.

This chain joins TRBV5-1 and TRBJ1-6; D unclear. The CDR3 loop spans 14 amino acids. Trimming left V 0 bases short and J 3 bases short, with 4 bases between. Germline V gene lookup returns CDR1 SGHRS and CDR2 YFSETQ. The CDR3 DNA reads TGCGCCAGCAGCTTGGTCGACTATAATTCACCCCTCCACTTT. This sequence encodes CASSLVDYNSPLHF.

This chain joins TRBV11-2 and TRBJ2-1, with TRBD2 as a possible D gene (7 bases). This CDR3 has 16 amino acids. The ends were cut back, 1 base at V and 4 bases at J, with 14 bases in the middle. Germline CDR1 and CDR2: SGHAT and FQNNGV. Written as DNA, the CDR3 is TGTGCCAGCAGCTTAGTAATCGCGGGGGCTTACAATGAGCAGTTCTTC. Translation: CASSLVIAGAYNEQFF.

Only one count was recorded for this clone. The chain links TRBV6-5 to TRBJ2-3; D perhaps matches TRBD1 (5 bases). The CDR3 runs to 15 residues. V lost 1 base and J lost 6, with 14 bases in between. Per the germline V gene, CDR1 is MNHEY and CDR2 is SVGAGI. DNA of the CDR3: TGTGCCAGCAGTTACTTGGGGCCCCCCGACGATACGCAGTATTTT. Translated: CASSYLGPPDDTQYF.

The V and J genes are TRBV7-9 and TRBJ1-2, with a tentative D call TRBD1 (5 bases). CDR1 is SEHNR and CDR2 is FQNEAQ in the germline V gene (reference sequence). Trimming removed 0 bases at V and 6 bases at J, with 14 bases between. The length of the CDR3 is 15 residues. The CDR3 DNA follows: TGTGCCAGCAGCTTAGCAGCCAGGGTGTTCGATGGCTACACCTTC. Residues: CASSLAARVFDGYTF.

The gene calls are TRBV5-1 and TRBJ2-7; 9 bases line up with TRBD1. The ends lost 0 bases at V and 5 bases at J; junction bases unmatched: 12. The germline V gene encodes CDR1 SGHRS and CDR2 YFSETQ. This CDR3 comprises 17 residues. The CDR3 coding sequence is TGCGCCAGCAGCTTGGAGCCTTCCGGGACAGGGATCCACGAGCAGTACTTC. Its translation is CASSLEPSGTGIHEQYF.

V gene TRBV5-8 combines with J gene TRBJ2-1; the match to TRBD1 covers 9 bases. V shed 2 bases and J 0 bases; nucleotides not matched to a gene: 3. This CDR3 comprises 16 residues. Germline CDR1 and CDR2: SGHTS and YDEGEE. The CDR3 region has the DNA TGTGCCAGCAGCTTTAGGGGACAGGGCTCCTACAATGAGCAGTTCTTC. It specifies CASSFRGQGSYNEQFF.

V is TRBV12-5 and J is TRBJ2-2; D is ambiguous. CDR3 length: 15 amino acids. CDR1 is LGHNT, CDR2 FRNRAP, per germline. Trimming stripped 5 bases from V and 3 bases from J, with 13 bases between. CDR3 region: CASGPDREDTGELFF. Written as DNA, the CDR3 is TGTGCTAGTGGTCCCGACCGAGAGGACACCGGGGAGCTGTTTTTT.

This rearrangement joins TRBV10-1 to TRBJ1-1; D gene ambiguous. Germline V gene data show CDR1 as WNHNN and CDR2 as SYGVQD (reference sequence). With 1 base removed from V and 5 bases from J, the gap between germline ends came to 11 bases. The CDR3 is made up of 14 amino acids. The CDR3 sequence is CASSEYLSGTEAFF. CDR3 DNA: TGCGCCAGCAGTGAGTACCTTTCCGGGACTGAAGCTTTCTTT.

Written as DNA, the CDR3 is TGTGCCAGCAGTGATGGTGGTGAAGCTTTCTTT. Residues: CASSDGGEAFF. The V call is TRBV2, the J call TRBJ1-1, with no clear D. CDR1 and CDR2 from the germline V gene are SNHLY and FYNNEI. The CDR3 contains 11 residues. V was pared by 3 bases and J by 7 bases, with 6 bases between.

A single count supports this clone. The genes are TRBV5-6 and TRBJ2-1, with a tentative D call TRBD2 (5 bases). Trimming removed 5 bases at V and 7 bases at J, with 16 bases between. Germline CDR1 SGHDT, CDR2 YYEEEE. The CDR3 has 14 amino acids. The CDR3 reads CASRGVSSGNEQFF. CDR3 DNA sequence: TGTGCCAGCAGGGGAGTGAGCAGCGGAAATGAGCAGTTCTTC.

The chain couples TRBV5-1 to TRBJ2-3; D is perhaps TRBD2 (7 bases). The V end was cut by 2 bases, the J end by 1 base, with 11 bases between. The CDR3 runs 15 residues. Germline lookup yields CDR1 SGHRS and CDR2 YFSETQ. CDR3 nucleotide sequence: TGCGCCAGCAGCTTACAGGGAGGGGGCACAGATACGCAGTATTTT. As protein: CASSLQGGGTDTQYF.

The chain recombines TRBV15 with TRBJ2-2, with D perhaps given as TRBD1 or TRBD2 (6 bases each). Between the trimmed V and J ends, which lost 0 bases and 1 base, there was a span of 9 bases. This CDR3 is built from 16 residues. Germline V CDR1 and CDR2: LNHNV, YYDKDF (reference sequence). CDR3 protein: CATSREGGQNTGELFF. The CDR3 DNA follows: TGTGCCACCAGCAGAGAGGGGGGACAGAACACCGGGGAGCTGTTTTTT.

Comments on this clone: A junction boundary mismatches the germline segment, possibly from a read error. This sequence joins TRBV5-6 and TRBJ1-4, with D unresolved. Germline loops: CDR1 SGHDT, CDR2 YYEEEE. The CDR3 runs to 13 residues. CDR3 region: CASSPGMGGKLFF. CDR3 coding DNA: TGTGCTAGCAGCCCCGGGATGGGAGGAAAACTGTTTTTT.

The gene calls are TRBV27 and TRBJ2-2; D is undetermined. The CDR3 has 13 residues. CDR1 is MNHEY, CDR2 SMNVEV, per germline (reference sequence). Deletions cut 5 bases from V and 5 bases from J, with 9 bases between. Here the CDR3 DNA reads TGTGCCAGCAGTCTACTGGGGACCGGGGAGCTGTTTTTT. Translation gives CASSLLGTGELFF.

The chain joins TRBV3-1 (or the pseudogene TRBV3-2) to TRBJ2-1; 13 bases align to TRBD2. CDR1 LGHDT and CDR2 YNNKEL come from the germline V gene (reference sequence). The length of the CDR3 is 15 residues. The V and J ends lost 3 bases and 5 bases, in that order; junction bases with no gene match: 1. The CDR3 here is CASSQTSGGHNEQFF. The CDR3, as DNA: TGTGCCAGCAGCCAGACTAGCGGGGGGCACAATGAGCAGTTCTTC.

The chain uses TRBV19 and TRBJ1-1, with TRBD1 identical over 7 bases. The CDR3 covers 17 residues. J was trimmed by 1 base and V by 2 bases; bases with no gene match: 10. Germline V gives CDR1 LNHDA, CDR2 SQIVND (reference sequence). In DNA, the CDR3 is TGTGCCAGTAGTATATCCCTGCGGACAGGACCGAACACTGAAGCTTTCTTT. Translating gives CASSISLRTGPNTEAFF. The entire variable domain, with the rest obtained from reference TRBV19 and TRBJ1-1, is as follows: DGGITQSPKYLFRKEGQNVTLSCEQNLNHDAMYWYRQDPGQGLRLIYYSQIVNDFQKGDIAEGYSVSREKKESFPLTVTSAQKNPTAFYLCASSISLRTGPNTEAFFGQGTRLTVV.

The sample holds one count of this clone. The chain links TRBV11-3 to TRBJ1-1; D is possibly TRBD1 (5 bases). Germline loops: CDR1 SGHNT, CDR2 YENEEA. The ends were cut back, 3 bases at V and 4 bases at J, with 12 bases in the middle. The CDR3 contains 14 residues. The DNA for the CDR3 is TGTGCCAGCAGCTTGACATCGGGGGGCACTGAAGCTTTCTTT. This codes for CASSLTSGGTEAFF.

The rearrangement joins TRBV5-6 to TRBJ1-4; D remains unclear. Germline V gene lookup returns CDR1 SGHDT and CDR2 YYEEEE. V lost 0 bases and J lost 5, with 5 bases in between. The CDR3 has 13 amino acids. In nucleotides, the CDR3 is TGTGCCAGCAGCTTGGAAGGAAATGAAAAACTGTTTTTT. The encoded protein is CASSLEGNEKLFF.

V usage is TRBV7-9 and J usage is TRBJ2-2; the match to TRBD1 covers 8 bases. The CDR3 totals 15 residues. The V segment lost 1 base and the J segment 7 bases; nucleotides outside the gene matches: 5. Germline CDR1 SEHNR, CDR2 FQNEAQ (reference sequence). The CDR3 sequence: CASSLGTGTVGELFF. CDR3 nucleotide sequence: TGTGCCAGCAGCTTAGGGACAGGGACGGTCGGGGAGCTGTTTTTT. Full variable domain (rest looked up from reference TRBV7-9 and TRBJ2-2): DTGVSQNPRHKITKRGQNVTFRCDPISEHNRLYWYRQTLGQGPEFLTYFQNEAQLEKSRLLSDRFSAERPKGSFSTLEIQRTEQGDSAMYLCASSLGTGTVGELFFGEGSRLTVL.

The chain carries TRBV7-6 and TRBJ2-7, with D hard to call. V was cut by 4 bases and J by 3 bases, with 10 bases left in between. CDR3 length: 13 amino acids. The germline V gene has CDR1 SGHVS and CDR2 FNYEAQ. The CDR3 here is CASSSVPRYEQYF. The CDR3 coding sequence is TGTGCCAGCAGCTCAGTACCGCGCTACGAGCAGTACTTC.

The chain carries TRBV2 and TRBJ1-1; TRBD1 aligns across 8 bases. Germline CDR1 and CDR2: SNHLY and FYNNEI. This CDR3 comprises 14 residues. The V gene end was trimmed by 6 bases and the J gene end by 6 bases; junction bases not matched to a gene: 9. The CDR3 is CASRYPIQGAEAFF. In DNA, the CDR3 is TGTGCCAGCAGGTACCCCATACAGGGGGCTGAAGCTTTCTTT.

The chain employs TRBV23-1 and TRBJ1-2, with no clear D. TRBV23-1 is annotated as an ORF whose role is uncertain. Trimming took 0 bases from V and 3 from J, leaving 5 bases between them. The CDR3 loop spans 13 amino acids. CDR3 nucleotide sequence: TGCGCCAGCAGTCAATCGGAGGACTATGGCTACACCTTC. It is translated as CASSQSEDYGYTF.

The chain couples TRBV27 to TRBJ1-1; 8 positions agree with TRBD1. CDR1 and CDR2 from the germline V gene are MNHEY and SMNVEV (reference sequence). This CDR3 has 17 residues. Trimming removed 2 bases from V and 0 bases from J; junction bases left unmatched: 8. CDR3 in amino acids: CASSLRWQGAMNTEAFF. The CDR3 nucleotides are TGTGCCAGCAGTTTAAGGTGGCAGGGGGCTATGAACACTGAAGCTTTCTTT.

This sequence joins TRBV5-1 and TRBJ1-1; a possible D gene is TRBD1 (6 bases). This CDR3 region has 17 residues. The germline CDR1 and CDR2 sequences are SGHRS and YFSETQ. Trimming stripped 0 bases from V and 7 bases from J, with 22 bases between. CDR3 in amino acids: CASSLGDLLWGQGEAFF. CDR3 nucleotides: TGCGCCAGCAGCTTGGGCGATCTTTTGTGGGGGCAAGGTGAAGCTTTCTTT.

Written as DNA, the CDR3 is TGTGCCAGCAGCTTAGTAGCGGGGGGATTGTACCAAGAGACCCAGTACTTC. Translated, it gives CASSLVAGGLYQETQYF. The V gene is TRBV7-6, the J gene TRBJ2-5; TRBD2 aligns across 10 bases. V dropped 1 base and J dropped 0; count of bases not matched to a gene: 5. This CDR3 is 17 amino acids long. The germline V gene encodes CDR1 SGHVS and CDR2 FNYEAQ.

V gene TRBV6-5 combines with J gene TRBJ1-1; a possible D gene is TRBD1 (6 bases). V was trimmed by 0 bases and J by 4 bases, leaving 12 bases between them. Germline V gene sequence: CDR1 MNHEY, CDR2 SVGAGI. The CDR3 is 15 amino acids. The CDR3 DNA is TGTGCCAGCAGTTACTCGTTAGGGGGGAGCACTGAAGCTTTCTTT. Its translation is CASSYSLGGSTEAFF.

The rearrangement links TRBV29-1 to TRBJ2-7; the match to TRBD1 covers 8 bases. This CDR3 has 15 amino acids. The V and J ends lost 5 bases and 1 base, in that order; junction bases with no gene match: 10. Germline assignment: CDR1 SQVTM and CDR2 ANQGSEA. CDR3 bases: TGCAGCGTTCGGGCGGCAGGGGGCTTTTCCTACGAGCAGTACTTC. This gives the protein CSVRAAGGFSYEQYF.

This chain links TRBV4-1 with TRBJ2-7; 7 bases match TRBD2. In germline, CDR1 is MGHRA, CDR2 YSYEKL. CDR3 length: 15 residues. V shed 0 bases and J 3 bases; nucleotides not matched to a gene: 5. CDR3: CASSQDLRDYYEQYF. The CDR3 DNA reads TGCGCCAGCAGCCAAGATTTGAGGGACTACTACGAGCAGTACTTC.

The chain combines TRBV7-2 with TRBJ2-1; no firm D call. Trimming removed 3 bases at V and 2 bases at J, with 14 bases between. The V gene's germline CDR1 is SGHTA and CDR2 FQGNSA. This CDR3 spans 16 amino acids. The CDR3 coding sequence is TGTGCCAGCAGCTTCGGTGCGATAGCACCCTACAATGAGCAGTTCTTC. Translation gives CASSFGAIAPYNEQFF.

J is TRBJ2-3 and V is TRBV5-1; D is uncertain. Germline V gene sequence: CDR1 SGHRS, CDR2 YFSETQ. V dropped 3 bases and J dropped 3 bases, with 8 bases sitting between them. The CDR3 has 13 residues. CDR3 nucleotide sequence: TGCGCCAGCAGCTCCGCCGAGACAGATACGCAGTATTTT. Translation: CASSSAETDTQYF.